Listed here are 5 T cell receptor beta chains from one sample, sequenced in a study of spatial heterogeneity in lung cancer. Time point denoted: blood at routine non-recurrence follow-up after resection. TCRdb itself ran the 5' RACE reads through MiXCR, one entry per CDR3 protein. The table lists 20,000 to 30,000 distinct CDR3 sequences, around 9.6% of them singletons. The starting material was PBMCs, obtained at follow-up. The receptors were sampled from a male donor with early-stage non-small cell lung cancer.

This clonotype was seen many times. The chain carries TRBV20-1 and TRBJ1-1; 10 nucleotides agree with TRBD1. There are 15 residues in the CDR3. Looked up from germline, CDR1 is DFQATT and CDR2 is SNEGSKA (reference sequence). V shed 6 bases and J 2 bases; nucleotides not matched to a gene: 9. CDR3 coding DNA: TGCAGTGCACCGCCCCGGGACAGGGGAAACACTGAAGCTTTCTTT. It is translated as CSAPPRDRGNTEAFF.

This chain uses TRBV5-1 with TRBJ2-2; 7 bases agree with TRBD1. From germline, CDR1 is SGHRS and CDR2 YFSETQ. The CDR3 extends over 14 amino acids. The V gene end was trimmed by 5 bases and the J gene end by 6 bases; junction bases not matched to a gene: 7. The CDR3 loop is CASSNDRVAGELFF. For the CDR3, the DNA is TGCGCCAGCAGTAACGACAGGGTCGCCGGGGAGCTGTTTTTT.

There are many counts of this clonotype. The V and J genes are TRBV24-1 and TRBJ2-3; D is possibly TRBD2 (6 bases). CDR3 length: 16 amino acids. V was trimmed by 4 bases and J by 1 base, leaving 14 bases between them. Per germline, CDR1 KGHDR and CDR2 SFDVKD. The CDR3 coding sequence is TGTGCCACCAGTGACCCACGGGGGAGAGGCACAGATACGCAGTATTTT. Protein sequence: CATSDPRGRGTDTQYF.

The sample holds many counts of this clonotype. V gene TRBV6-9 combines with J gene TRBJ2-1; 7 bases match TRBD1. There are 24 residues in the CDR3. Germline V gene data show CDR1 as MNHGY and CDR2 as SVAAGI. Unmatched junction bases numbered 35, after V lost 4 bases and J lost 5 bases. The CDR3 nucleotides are TGTGCCAGCAGTTTCCAGGTCTCGAGAACAGGGGAACTTAAAGTATGGGAGAGTGACAATGAGCAGTTCTTC. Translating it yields CASSFQVSRTGELKVWESDNEQFF.

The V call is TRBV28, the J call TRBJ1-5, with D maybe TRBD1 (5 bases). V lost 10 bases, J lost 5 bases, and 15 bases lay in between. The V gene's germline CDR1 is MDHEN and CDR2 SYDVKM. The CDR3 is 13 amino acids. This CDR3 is CAIAERGDQPQHF. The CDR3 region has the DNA TGTGCCATCGCGGAGAGGGGAGATCAGCCCCAGCATTTT.